This note documents a single TCR beta chain sequence. Trimming stripped 4 bases from V and 9 bases from J, with 23 bases between. CDR1 is SGHNT and CDR2 is YYREEE in the germline V gene (reference sequence). The CDR3 covers 16 residues. These data belong to a study of blood T cell repertoires in COVID-19. Study-wide background: PBMCs, B-cell-depleted T cells, or T cells provided the cDNA or gDNA that made up the material.

Sequencing was performed with immunoSEQ multiplex PCR; in TCRdb, only in-frame clones are kept and a portion is missing. This sample has tens of thousands of clones, with around 90% found just once. The rearrangement joins TRBV5-4 to TRBJ2-1; the D gene is possibly TRBD2 (5 bases). This TCR derives from a man aged 45-65 years with COVID-19, enrolled during active disease. Sequenced sample: peripheral blood. The chain's CDR3 is CASSTSGYAPAGEQFF. For the CDR3, the DNA is TGTGCCAGCAGCACAAGCGGCTACGCCCCGGCGGGTGAGCAGTTCTTC.